This T cell receptor (beta chain) came from a study of human T cells and chemical hapten exposure. The overall study: All patients underwent weekly scalp dosing with diphenylcyclopropenone for the full approximately 23-week study.

As for time point: patch test 2, 6 weeks after DPC sensitization. Treatment here: therapeutic diphenylcyclopropenone sensitization with weekly scalp DPC. Blood, whole and unfractionated, served as the source for total RNA extraction. This clonotype was seen many times. CDR1 and CDR2 from the germline V gene are MDHEN and SYDVKM. This CDR3 has 15 amino acids. V was pared by 2 bases and J by 4 bases, with 12 bases between. TCRdb re-called the RACE reads with MiXCR, one entry per CDR3 protein. The repertoire holds about 140,000 distinct CDR3 sequences, with around 11% as singletons. The genes are TRBV28 and TRBJ1-5; D possibly corresponds to TRBD1 (5 bases). Sequences were derived from whole blood, sampled in connection with sensitization to the hapten diphenylcyclopropenone (DPC). This receptor was obtained from a woman between 45 and 60 years old with alopecia areata. Some clones in this sample may be carry-over from other donors' samples. The CDR3 DNA sequence: TGTGCCAGCAGTTTAGCCGGGACGGAAAATCAGCCCCAGCATTTT. Amino acid sequence: CASSLAGTENQPQHF.